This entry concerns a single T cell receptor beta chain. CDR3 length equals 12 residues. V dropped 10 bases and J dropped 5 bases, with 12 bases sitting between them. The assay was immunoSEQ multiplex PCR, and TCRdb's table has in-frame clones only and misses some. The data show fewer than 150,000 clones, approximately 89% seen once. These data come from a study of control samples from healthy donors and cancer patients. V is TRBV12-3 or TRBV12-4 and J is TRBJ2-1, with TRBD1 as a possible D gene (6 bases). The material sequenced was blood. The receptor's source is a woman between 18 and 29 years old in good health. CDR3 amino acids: CATQQGNNEQFF. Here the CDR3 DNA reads TGTGCCACCCAACAGGGCAACAATGAGCAGTTCTTC.